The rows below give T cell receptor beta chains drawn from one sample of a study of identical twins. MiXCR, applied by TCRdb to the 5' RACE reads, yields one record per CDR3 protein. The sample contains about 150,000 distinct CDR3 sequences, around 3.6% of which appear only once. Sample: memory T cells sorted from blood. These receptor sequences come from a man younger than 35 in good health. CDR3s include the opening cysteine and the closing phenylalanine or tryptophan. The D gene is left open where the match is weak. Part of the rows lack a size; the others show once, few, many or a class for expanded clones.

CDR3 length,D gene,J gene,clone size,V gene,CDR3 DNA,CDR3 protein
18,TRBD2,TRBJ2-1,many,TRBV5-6,TGTGCCAGCAGCTTGTGGCTAGCGGGAGTCCAAAAGCACAATGAGCAGTTCTTC,CASSLWLAGVQKHNEQFF
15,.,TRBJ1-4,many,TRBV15,TGTGCCACCAGCTTTGCCCGGGGCCAAAGCGAAAAACTGTTTTTT,CATSFARGQSEKLFF
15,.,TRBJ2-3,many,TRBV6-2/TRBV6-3,TGTGCCAGCAGTTACTCGGCGGGATACACAGATACGCAGTATTTT,CASSYSAGYTDTQYF
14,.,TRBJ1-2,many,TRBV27,TGTGCCAGCAGTTTCTCACGGGGCCTCTATGGCTACACCTTC,CASSFSRGLYGYTF
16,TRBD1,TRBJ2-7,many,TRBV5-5,TGTGCCAGCAACTACTTACCGGGACAGGTGGCCCACGAGCAGTACTTC,CASNYLPGQVAHEQYF
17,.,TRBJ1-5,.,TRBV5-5,TGTGCCAGCAGCTTGGCCTTTAGTGACAGAGGCAATCAGCCCCAGCATTTT,CASSLAFSDRGNQPQHF
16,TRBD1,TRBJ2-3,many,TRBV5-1,TGCGCCAGCAGACCTCCTGGGACAGGGGCCACAGATACGCAGTATTTT,CASRPPGTGATDTQYF
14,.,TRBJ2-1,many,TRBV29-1,TGCAGCGTGCCCGGACTCCGGGAACTAAATGAGCAGTTCTTC,CSVPGLRELNEQFF
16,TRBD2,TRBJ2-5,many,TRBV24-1,TGTGCCACCAGTGATGCTAGCGGCGGAGCGTTAGAGACCCAGTACTTC,CATSDASGGALETQYF
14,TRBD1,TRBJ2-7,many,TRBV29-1,TGCAGCGTCGTGAACCGGGACAGGGGCTACGAGCAGTACTTC,CSVVNRDRGYEQYF
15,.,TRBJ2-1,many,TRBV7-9,TGTGCCAGCAGTGGAACGGTGAGCTCCTACAATGAGCAGTTCTTC,CASSGTVSSYNEQFF
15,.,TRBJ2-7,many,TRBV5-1,TGCGCCAGCATGGTTGGGGGGAGAAGTTCCTACGAGCAGTACTTC,CASMVGGRSSYEQYF
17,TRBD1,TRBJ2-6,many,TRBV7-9,TGTGCCAGCAGCCAGGACAGGGTTTGGGCTGGGGCCAACGTCCTGACTTTC,CASSQDRVWAGANVLTF
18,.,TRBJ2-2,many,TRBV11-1,TGTGCCAGCAGCTCGTCTACAAGGGTAGCCCGCAACCTCGGGGAGCTGTTTTTT,CASSSSTRVARNLGELFF
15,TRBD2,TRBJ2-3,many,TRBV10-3,TGTGCCATCAGTGTGAATAGCGGGAGTACAGATACGCAGTATTTT,CAISVNSGSTDTQYF
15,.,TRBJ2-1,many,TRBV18,TGTGCCAGCTCACCAAGCCCACAGGGAGTAAATGAGCAGTTCTTC,CASSPSPQGVNEQFF
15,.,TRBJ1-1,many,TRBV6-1,TGTGCCAGCAGGGAACGGACAGACATGAACACTGAAGCTTTCTTT,CASRERTDMNTEAFF
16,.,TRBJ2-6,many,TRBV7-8,TGTGCCAGCAACCTAGCAGGTTACTCTGGGGCCAACGTCCTGACTTTC,CASNLAGYSGANVLTF
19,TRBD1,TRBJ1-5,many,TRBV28,TGTGCCAGCAGTTTTTTCGATGTTTGGACAGGGAAATACAATCAGCCCCAGCATTTT,CASSFFDVWTGKYNQPQHF
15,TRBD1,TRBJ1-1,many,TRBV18,TGTGCCAGCTCACCAGACAGGGGATTCAGCACTGAAGCTTTCTTT,CASSPDRGFSTEAFF
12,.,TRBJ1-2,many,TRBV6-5,TGTGCCAGCAGCTCGGGACGGCTGGGCTACACCTTC,CASSSGRLGYTF
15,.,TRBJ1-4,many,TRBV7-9,TGTGCCAGCAGCATCCGGACGGGCACTAATGAAAAACTGTTTTTT,CASSIRTGTNEKLFF
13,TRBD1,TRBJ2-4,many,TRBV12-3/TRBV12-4,TGTGCCAGCAGTTATGACAGGGTGAACATTCAGTACTTC,CASSYDRVNIQYF
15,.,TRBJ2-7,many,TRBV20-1,TGCAGTGCTAGAGATCGTGGGACACCCGCCTACGAGCAGTACTTC,CSARDRGTPAYEQYF
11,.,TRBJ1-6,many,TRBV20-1,TGCAGTGCTAGAGATTTCGGGATTATCCACTTT,CSARDFGIIHF